This TCR beta chain was found in a study of tumor-infiltrating lymphocytes in oesophageal squamous cell carcinoma (dated by TCRdb to about 2016). The library came from PCR. The sequencing machine was an Illumina HiSeq 2000. TCRdb reanalyzed the raw reads on its own, using fastp at Q25 for trimming and MiXCR for clone calling, and kept in-frame beta chains. Each entry is one CDR3 protein sequence, shown with its most common DNA and genes. The sample has approximately 11,000 distinct CDR3 sequences on record, around half of them singletons. The biggest ten clones account for under 25% of the sample. The CDR3 contains 17 residues, cysteine and phenylalanine counted. The kept DNA is CDR3 alone, 51 bases in frame from the first base. V is cut back by 5 bases and J by 0 bases, with 5 bases in the junction unmatched. The germline V gene yields SGHVS for CDR1 and FNYEAQ for CDR2. Worth noting for this clonotype: The antigen it binds to is not known. No much larger clonotype is one base removed from it; base qualities were not supplied.

What was sequenced was esophageal tumor tissue. The clonotype originates from a male donor with esophageal squamous cell carcinoma. The rearranged segments are TRBV7-6 and TRBJ2-6, and TRBD1 matches 9 of the central bases. The nucleotide sequence reads TGTGCCAGCAGCGGAGGACAGGGGTTCTCTGGGGCCAACGTCCTGACTTTC. Its translation reads: CASSGGQGFSGANVLTF.